Each of the 7 T cell receptor beta chains below was sequenced from the same sample in a study of blood T cell repertoires in COVID-19. Libraries were prepared by immunoSEQ multiplex PCR; TCRdb keeps only in-frame clonotypes and omits some of them. This table holds 240,000 or so clones, approximately 86% found once. The sample comprised peripheral blood. These receptors were obtained from a woman in her 30s who had recovered from COVID-19.

The gene calls are TRBV6-5 and TRBJ2-7; TRBD1 matches 8 bases. This CDR3 is 15 amino acids long. V shed 8 bases, J shed 7 bases, and the junction held 16 bases outside the gene matches. CDR1 is MNHEY and CDR2 is SVGAGI in the germline V gene. This CDR3 is CASGDGQGGQVEQYF. CDR3 sequence (DNA): TGTGCCAGCGGAGACGGACAGGGCGGACAGGTGGAGCAGTACTTC.

The rearrangement uses TRBV6-4 and TRBJ1-6; 10 nucleotides match TRBD1. V gave up 8 bases and J gave up 6 bases; unmatched junction bases: 7. The length of the CDR3 is 15 residues. Per the germline V gene, CDR1 is MRHNA and CDR2 is SNTAGT. CDR3 region: CASALDRGSNSPLHF. CDR3 DNA sequence: TGTGCCAGCGCCCTGGACAGGGGGTCTAATTCACCCCTCCACTTT.

The chain uses TRBV5-5 and TRBJ2-7, with D perhaps TRBD2 (6 bases). The CDR3 is 16 amino acids. The V gene lost 5 bases and the J gene lost 4 bases, with 22 bases spanning the gap. From germline, CDR1 is SGHKS and CDR2 YYEKEE (reference sequence). The CDR3 nucleotides are TGTGCCAGCAGGTCTTGGCCGGTTGGACTACTATACGAGCAGTACTTC. It translates to CASRSWPVGLLYEQYF.

J is TRBJ2-2 and V is TRBV9; 7 nucleotides match TRBD2. The V and J ends lost 0 bases and 5 bases, in that order; junction bases with no gene match: 7. CDR3 length equals 16 residues. From germline, CDR1 is SGDLS and CDR2 YYNGEE. The CDR3 sequence: CASSVVAGVTTGELFF. DNA of the CDR3: TGTGCCAGCAGCGTAGTCGCGGGGGTAACAACCGGGGAGCTGTTTTTT.

Comment on this clone: The junction departs from germline at one end; a sequencing error may be responsible. This chain joins TRBV5-6 and TRBJ2-5; 11 bases agree with TRBD2. The V gene's germline CDR1 is SGHDT and CDR2 YYEEEE. This CDR3 region has 17 residues. CDR3 DNA sequence: TGTGCCCGCAGCATGGGCGGGGGGGGACTAGCGGTTGAGACCCAGTACTTC. Translated, it gives CARSMGGGGLAVETQYF.

This chain connects TRBV7-9 to TRBJ2-3; 7 nucleotides align to TRBD1. The trim removed 5 bases at V and 5 bases at J, leaving 10 bases unmatched. This CDR3 contains 15 residues. Germline CDR1 and CDR2: SEHNR and FQNEAQ (reference sequence). The CDR3 region is CASSPRQGRQDTQYF. Written as DNA, the CDR3 is TGTGCCAGCAGCCCCCGACAGGGAAGACAAGATACGCAGTATTTT.

The chain links TRBV6-1 to TRBJ2-5, with 7 bases fitting TRBD2. V lost 0 bases, J lost 2 bases, and 3 bases stayed unmatched. The CDR3 is 15 residues long. CDR1 MNHNS and CDR2 SASEGT come from the germline V gene. CDR3 in DNA: TGTGCCAGCAGTGAAGCTGGGGGGGGGCAAGAGACCCAGTACTTC. It is translated as CASSEAGGGQETQYF.